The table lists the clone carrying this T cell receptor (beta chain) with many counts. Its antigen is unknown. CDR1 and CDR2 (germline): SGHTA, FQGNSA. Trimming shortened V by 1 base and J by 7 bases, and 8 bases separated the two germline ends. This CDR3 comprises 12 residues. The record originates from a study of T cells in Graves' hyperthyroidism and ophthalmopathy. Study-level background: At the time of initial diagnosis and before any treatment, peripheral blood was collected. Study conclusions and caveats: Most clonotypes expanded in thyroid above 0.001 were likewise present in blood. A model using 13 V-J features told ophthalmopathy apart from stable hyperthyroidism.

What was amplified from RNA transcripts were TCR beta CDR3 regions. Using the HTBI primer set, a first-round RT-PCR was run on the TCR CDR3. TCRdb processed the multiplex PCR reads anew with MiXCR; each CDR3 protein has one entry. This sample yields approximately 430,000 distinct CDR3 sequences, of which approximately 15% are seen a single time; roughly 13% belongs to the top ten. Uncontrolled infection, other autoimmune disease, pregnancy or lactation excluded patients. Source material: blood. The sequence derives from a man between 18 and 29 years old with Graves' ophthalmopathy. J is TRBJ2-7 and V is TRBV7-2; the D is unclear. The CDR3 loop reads CASSLVGWEQYF. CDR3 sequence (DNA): TGTGCCAGCAGCTTAGTGGGTTGGGAGCAGTACTTC.